This entry concerns a single T cell receptor (beta chain). What this receptor recognizes is not known. The input lacks base qualities; no much larger clone sits a single base away. Enrolling through a virtual design, the prospective study's participants ranged in age from roughly 18 to 90 years and lived across around 25 United States geographic areas. In the prospective study, cohorts were assigned on the basis of participant-reported clinical history obtained from a screening survey and a study questionnaire. Each participant in the prospective study had whole blood, serum and a nasopharyngeal or oropharyngeal swab collected by mobile phlebotomists. Participants in the prospective study had the option to provide additional blood draws and questionnaires over a 2-month period. Prospective study blood samples were shipped either frozen or at room temperature before DNA extraction. The sample belongs to a study of blood T cell repertoires in COVID-19 (TCRdb year 2020). About the investigation overall: Collaborator samples came from the United States, Italy and Spain and covered acute and convalescent phases of COVID-19. The material from the prospective study consisted of cDNA or gDNA derived from T cells, B-cell-depleted T cells, or PBMCs. The dataset comprised deeply sampled blood TCRbeta repertoires from subjects exposed to, actively infected with, or recovered from COVID-19. The repertoires were released in a freely available public database intended as a resource for research on the immune response to SARS-CoV-2. Samples came from the ongoing ImmuneRACE study (first 160 participants) plus 1,254 subjects from 6 global collaborators. Sample metadata almost always included a de-identified subject ID, COVID-19 status, age in years and sex. HLA class I and class II types, where available, came from metadata supplied by the sample provider rather than from assay-based typing.

What the research found in general, with its limitations: How much clinical and demographic metadata was included differed by source and by participant, and the metadata was provided uncurated.

The immunoSEQ Assay, a bias-controlled multiplex PCR, was used to amplify TCRbeta CDR3 regions from genomic DNA. Under the source paper's analysis protocol: The number of nucleated cells in each sample was estimated from the amplification of reference gene primers within the assay. To quantify the absolute abundance of each unique TCRbeta CDR3 rearrangement, sequence reads were collapsed and filtered. For each sample, productive Simpson clonality was calculated by taking the square root of Simpson's diversity index across productive rearrangements. What TCRdb holds here is the immuneACCESS table cut down to in-frame rearrangements. Part of the clones is not present; checked against another copy, under half of the missing clones reflect an unresolved V gene, and the others are unexplained. V and J calls plus clone size are reproduced from that table; the DNA served to infer D and trimming. In this sample the table shows 200,000 to 250,000 clones, around 87% of which occur a single time. About 3.5% of the sample rests with the top ten.

The TCR comes from a woman aged 18-35 years in a cohort exposed to, infected with or recovered from COVID-19 (not recorded which). Sequencing was carried out using PBMCs or T cells enriched from blood (not recorded which).

At the DNA level, the sequence is TGTGCCAGCAGCAGGACTAGCGGGGTCTACAATGAGCAGTTCTTC. Its product reads: CASSRTSGVYNEQFF. The receptor chain draws on TRBV5-8 and TRBJ2-1, with TRBD2 matching 12 junction bases. Ends trimmed: V by 4 bases, J by 3 bases; bases unmatched to a gene: 2. Its CDR3 holds 15 amino acids, cysteine through phenylalanine. Here the CDR3 DNA is all that survives: 45 bases in frame from base 1. CDR1 SGHTS and CDR2 YDEGEE were looked up in the germline V gene.